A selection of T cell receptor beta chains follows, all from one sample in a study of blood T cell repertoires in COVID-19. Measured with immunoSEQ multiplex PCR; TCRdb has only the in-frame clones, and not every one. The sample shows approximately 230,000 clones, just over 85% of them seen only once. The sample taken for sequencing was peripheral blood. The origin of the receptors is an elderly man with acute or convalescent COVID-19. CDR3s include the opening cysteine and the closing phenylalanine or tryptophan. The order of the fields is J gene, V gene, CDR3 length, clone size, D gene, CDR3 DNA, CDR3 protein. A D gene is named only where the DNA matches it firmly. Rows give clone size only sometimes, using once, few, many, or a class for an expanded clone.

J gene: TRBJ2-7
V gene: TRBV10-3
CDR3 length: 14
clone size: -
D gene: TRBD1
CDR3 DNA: TGTGCCATCAGTGGGACAGGGCTAGCCTACGAGCAGTACTTC
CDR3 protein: CAISGTGLAYEQYF

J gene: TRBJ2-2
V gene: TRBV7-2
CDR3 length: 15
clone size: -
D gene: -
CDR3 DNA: TGTGCCAGCAGCTTAGGCGTTGCGAACACCGGGGAGCTGTTTTTT
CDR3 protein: CASSLGVANTGELFF

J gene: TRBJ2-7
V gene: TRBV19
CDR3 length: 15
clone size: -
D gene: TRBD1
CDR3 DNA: TGTGCCAGTAGTGACCCCGGGACAGGGAACCACGAGCAGTACTTC
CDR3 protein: CASSDPGTGNHEQYF

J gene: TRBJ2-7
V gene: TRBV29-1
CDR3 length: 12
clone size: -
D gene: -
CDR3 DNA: TGCAGCGTTGTGGTACAGGGATTATGGCAGTACTTC
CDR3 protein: CSVVVQGLWQYF

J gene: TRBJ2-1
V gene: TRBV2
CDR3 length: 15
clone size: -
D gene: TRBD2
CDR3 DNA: TGTGCCAGCAGCCGGCTAGCGGGAGGGCCCAATGAGCAGTTCTTC
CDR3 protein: CASSRLAGGPNEQFF

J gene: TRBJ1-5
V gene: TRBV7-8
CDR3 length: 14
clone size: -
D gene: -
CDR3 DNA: TGTGCCAGCAGCTTAGGGCGGAACTCCCCTCCCCAGCATTTT
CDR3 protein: CASSLGRNSPPQHF

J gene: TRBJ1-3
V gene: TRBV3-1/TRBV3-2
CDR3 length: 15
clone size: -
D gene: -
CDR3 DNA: TGTGCCAGCAGCCACTTTTCCGGCCCTGAGGACACCATATATTTT
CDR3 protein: CASSHFSGPEDTIYF

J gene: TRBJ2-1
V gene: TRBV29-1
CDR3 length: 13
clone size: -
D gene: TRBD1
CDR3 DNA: TGCAGCGTTGAATTCGGGACAGGGAGTGAGCAGTTCTTC
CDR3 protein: CSVEFGTGSEQFF

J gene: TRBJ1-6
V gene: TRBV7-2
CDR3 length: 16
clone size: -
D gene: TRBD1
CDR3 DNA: TGTGCCAGCAGCTCACAGGGGGTGCGGTATAATTCACCCCTCCACTTT
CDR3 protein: CASSSQGVRYNSPLHF

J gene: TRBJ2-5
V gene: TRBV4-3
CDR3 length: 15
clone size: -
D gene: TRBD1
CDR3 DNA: TGCGCCAGCAGCTACCGGACAGGGGGCTTTGAGACCCAGTACTTC
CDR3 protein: CASSYRTGGFETQYF

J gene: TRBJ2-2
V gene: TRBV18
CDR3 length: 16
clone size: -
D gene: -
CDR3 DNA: TGTGCCAGCTCACCAGGCGGGGGCTTTAACACCGGGGAGCTGTTTTTT
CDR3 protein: CASSPGGGFNTGELFF

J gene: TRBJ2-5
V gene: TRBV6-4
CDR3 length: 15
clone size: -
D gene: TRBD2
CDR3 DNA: TGTGCCAGCAGTCCAGCGGGACCCCGAGGGAAGACCCAGTACTTC
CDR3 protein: CASSPAGPRGKTQYF

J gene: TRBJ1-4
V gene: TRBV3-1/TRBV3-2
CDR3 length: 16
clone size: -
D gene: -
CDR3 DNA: TGTGCCAGCAGCCAAGAGCTACGAGGGGGTTTTGAAAAACTGTTTTTT
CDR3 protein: CASSQELRGGFEKLFF

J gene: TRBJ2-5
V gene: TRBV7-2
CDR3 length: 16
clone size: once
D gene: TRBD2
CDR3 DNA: TGTGCCAGCAGCCGCGTGGGACTAGCGGGACAAGAGACCCAGTACTTC
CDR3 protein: CASSRVGLAGQETQYF

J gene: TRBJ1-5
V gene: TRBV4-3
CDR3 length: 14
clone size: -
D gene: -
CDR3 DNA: TGCGCCAGCAGCCAAGATTTAAGAGATCAGCCCCAGCATTTT
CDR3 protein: CASSQDLRDQPQHF

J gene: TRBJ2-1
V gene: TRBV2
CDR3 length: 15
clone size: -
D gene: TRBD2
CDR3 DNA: TGTGCCAGCAGTGGAATGCGGGGGATAGGTGGTGAGCAGTTCTTC
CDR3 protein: CASSGMRGIGGEQFF

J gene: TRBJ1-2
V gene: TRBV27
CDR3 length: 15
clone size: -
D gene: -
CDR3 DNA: TGTGCCAGCAGTTTATCAAGGACAGATCGGCAGGGCTACACCTTC
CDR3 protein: CASSLSRTDRQGYTF

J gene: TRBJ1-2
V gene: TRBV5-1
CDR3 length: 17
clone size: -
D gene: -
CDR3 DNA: TGCGCCAGCAGCTTGAATCCGCGGGGCGAAATAAACTATGGCTACACCTTC
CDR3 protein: CASSLNPRGEINYGYTF

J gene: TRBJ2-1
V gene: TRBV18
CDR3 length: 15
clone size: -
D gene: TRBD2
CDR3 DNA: TGTGCCAGCTCACCATCTAGCGGGGCCTACAATGAGCAGTTCTTC
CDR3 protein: CASSPSSGAYNEQFF

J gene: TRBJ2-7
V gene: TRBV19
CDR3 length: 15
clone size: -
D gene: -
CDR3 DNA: TGTGCCAGTAGTCCCCGCAACCTATACTCCTACGAGCAGTACTTC
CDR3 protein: CASSPRNLYSYEQYF

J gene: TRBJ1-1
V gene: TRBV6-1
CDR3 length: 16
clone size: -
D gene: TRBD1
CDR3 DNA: TGTGCCAGCAGTGAAGGACAGGGGCGGGAATACACTGAAGCTTTCTTT
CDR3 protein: CASSEGQGREYTEAFF

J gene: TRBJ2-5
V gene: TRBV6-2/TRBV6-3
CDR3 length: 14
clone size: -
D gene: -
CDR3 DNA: TGTGCCAGCAGTTACTTTAGGGGGACAGAGACCCAGTACTTC
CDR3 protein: CASSYFRGTETQYF

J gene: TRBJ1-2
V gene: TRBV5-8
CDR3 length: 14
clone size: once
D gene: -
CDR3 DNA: TGTGCCAGCAGCTCGGCAGGGGCAACCTATGGCTACACCTTC
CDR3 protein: CASSSAGATYGYTF

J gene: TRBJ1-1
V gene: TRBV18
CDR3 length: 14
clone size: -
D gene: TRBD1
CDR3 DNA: TGTGCCAGCTCACTGACAGGGACTAACACTGAAGCTTTCTTT
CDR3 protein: CASSLTGTNTEAFF

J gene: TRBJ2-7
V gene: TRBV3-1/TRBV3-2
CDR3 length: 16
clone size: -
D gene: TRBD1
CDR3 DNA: TGTGCCAGCAGCCCCGGGTCCGGGACAGGGTCTCGAGAGCAGTACTTC
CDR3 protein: CASSPGSGTGSREQYF

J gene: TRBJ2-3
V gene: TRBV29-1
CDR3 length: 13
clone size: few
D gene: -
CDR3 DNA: TGCAGCGTTGACAGGTTGGGCGCAGATACGCAGTATTTT
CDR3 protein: CSVDRLGADTQYF